This T cell receptor (beta chain) came from a study of T cell responses to AZD1222 COVID-19 vaccine. Findings of the study overall: Clonal diversity was possibly underestimated, and white British individuals and females predominated among donors. Recipients of two AZD1222 doses showed rising Spike-specific TCR breadth and depth.

A word on this clone: Its specificity is unknown.

Generated by immunoSEQ multiplex PCR, the TCRdb table keeps only in-frame clones and is missing some. The sample holds some 120,000 clones, approximately 90% seen once. The CDR3 covers 15 residues. V was clipped by 5 bases and J by 3 bases; unmatched bases: 7. The V gene's germline CDR1 is SEHNR and CDR2 FQNEAQ (reference sequence). The sequence derives from an adult in good health. The V gene is TRBV7-9, the J gene TRBJ1-3, with TRBD1 matching over 7 bases. This material consisted of peripheral blood, taken on day 0 of AZD1222 vaccination. The CDR3 sequence is CASSRPTGIGNTIYF. The CDR3 DNA reads as TGTGCCAGCAGCAGACCGACAGGGATTGGAAACACCATATATTTT.